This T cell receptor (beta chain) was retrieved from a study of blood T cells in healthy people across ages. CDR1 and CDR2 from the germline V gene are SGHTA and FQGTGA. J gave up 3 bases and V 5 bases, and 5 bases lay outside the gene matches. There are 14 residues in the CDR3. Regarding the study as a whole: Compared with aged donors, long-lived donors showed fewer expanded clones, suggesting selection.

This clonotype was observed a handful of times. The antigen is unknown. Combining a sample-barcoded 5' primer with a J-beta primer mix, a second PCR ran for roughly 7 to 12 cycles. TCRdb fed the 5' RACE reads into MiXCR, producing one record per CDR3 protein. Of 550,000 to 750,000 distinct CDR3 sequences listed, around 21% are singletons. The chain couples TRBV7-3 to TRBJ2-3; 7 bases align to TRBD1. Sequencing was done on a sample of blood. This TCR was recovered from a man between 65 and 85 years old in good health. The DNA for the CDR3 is TGTGCCAGCAGCCCAGGACAGGTTACAGATACGCAGTATTTT. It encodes CASSPGQVTDTQYF.